The rows below give T cell receptor beta chains drawn from one sample of a study of blood T cell repertoires in COVID-19. Measured with immunoSEQ multiplex PCR; TCRdb has only the in-frame clones, and not every one. The table has 150,000 to 200,000 clones, roughly nine tenths seen once; the top ten hold 2% to 2.5%. The sequencing sample was made of PBMCs or T cells enriched from blood (not recorded which). These receptors all come from a woman aged 40 to 50 with acute COVID-19. CDR3s include the opening cysteine and the closing phenylalanine or tryptophan. The D gene is left open where the match is weak.

12	TRBV5-8	NA	TRBJ1-2	TGTGCCAGCAGCTTGGGGCCTTATGGCTACACCTTC	CASSLGPYGYTF
17	TRBV11-2	TRBD2	TRBJ2-1	TGTGCCAGCAGCTTAGATCATAGCGGGAGGGCCAAGGGTGAGCAGTTCTTC	CASSLDHSGRAKGEQFF
14	TRBV5-1	TRBD1	TRBJ2-7	TGCGCCAGCAGCTTCCGACAGGGACACTACGAGCAGTACTTC	CASSFRQGHYEQYF
14	TRBV6-2/TRBV6-3	NA	TRBJ2-1	TGTGCCAGCAGTTCTGACAGGTACTCCAATGAGCAGTTCTTC	CASSSDRYSNEQFF
12	TRBV28	NA	TRBJ1-2	TGTGCCAGCACGGAGGGAGCGAGGAGCTACACCTTC	CASTEGARSYTF
18	TRBV5-4	TRBD2	TRBJ2-3	TGTGCCAGCAGCTTCAAGCGGGGTTTTAGGGGAGACACAGATACGCAGTATTTT	CASSFKRGFRGDTDTQYF
16	TRBV19	TRBD1	TRBJ1-1	TGTGCCAGTAGACCAACCGGGACAGGGTGGGACACTGAAGCTTTCTTT	CASRPTGTGWDTEAFF
18	TRBV25-1	NA	TRBJ1-5	TGTGCCAGCAGTGAATTGAGTGAGGGAGAGGATAGCAATCAGCCCCAGCATTTT	CASSELSEGEDSNQPQHF
16	TRBV10-3	TRBD2	TRBJ2-7	TGTGCCACACGCCGTTGGGTAGCGGGAGGACCGGGCGAGCAGTACTTC	CATRRWVAGGPGEQYF
18	TRBV7-3	TRBD1	TRBJ1-2	TGTGCCAGCAGCCCAAAAGGGACAGCTAGCACCAATCCCCATGGCTACACCTTC	CASSPKGTASTNPHGYTF